The clone carrying this T cell receptor (beta chain) was seen a handful of times. Its antigen is currently unknown. RNA transcripts provided the source from which TCR beta CDR3 regions were amplified. First-round RT-PCR of the TCR CDR3 relied on the HTBI primer set. One entry per CDR3 protein results from TCRdb running MiXCR on the multiplex PCR reads. This sample has roughly 350,000 distinct CDR3 sequences; about 14% occur once, and the top ten carry around 19%. Out of over 9 ml of fresh peripheral blood came the PBMCs. The sample originates from a study of T cells in Graves' hyperthyroidism and ophthalmopathy. Study-level results: Blood shared most expanded thyroid clonotypes above 0.001.

CDR1 SGHAT and CDR2 FQNNGV come from the germline V gene. This CDR3 comprises 16 residues. With 4 bases clipped from V and 3 bases from J, the junction kept 9 bases outside the gene matches. The chain recombines TRBV11-2 with TRBJ2-1; 7 nucleotides align to TRBD1. Material: blood. This TCR came from a woman under 40 with Graves' ophthalmopathy. The CDR3, as DNA: TGTGCCAGCAGCTCCGACCGGGACAGTTTCTACAATGAGCAGTTCTTC. This translates into CASSSDRDSFYNEQFF.